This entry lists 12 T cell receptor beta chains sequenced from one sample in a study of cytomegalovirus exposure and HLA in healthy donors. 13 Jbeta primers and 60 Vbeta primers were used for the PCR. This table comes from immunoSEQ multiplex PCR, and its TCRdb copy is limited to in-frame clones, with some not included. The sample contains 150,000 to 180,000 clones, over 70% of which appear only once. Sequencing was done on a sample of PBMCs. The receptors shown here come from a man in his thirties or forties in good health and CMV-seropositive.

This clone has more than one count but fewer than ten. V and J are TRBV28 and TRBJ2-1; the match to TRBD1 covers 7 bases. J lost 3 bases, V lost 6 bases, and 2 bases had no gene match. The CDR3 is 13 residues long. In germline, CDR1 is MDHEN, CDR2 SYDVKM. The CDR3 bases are TGTGCCAGCAGACGACAGGGCTACAATGAGCAGTTCTTC. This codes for CASRRQGYNEQFF.

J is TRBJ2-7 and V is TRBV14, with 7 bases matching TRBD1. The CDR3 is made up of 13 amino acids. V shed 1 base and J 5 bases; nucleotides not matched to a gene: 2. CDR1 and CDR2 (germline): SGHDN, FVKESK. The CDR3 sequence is CASSQGDRDEQYF. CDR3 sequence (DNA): TGTGCCAGCAGCCAAGGCGACAGGGACGAGCAGTACTTC. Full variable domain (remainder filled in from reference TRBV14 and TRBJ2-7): EAGVTQFPSHSVIEKGQTVTLRCDPISGHDNLYWYRRVMGKEIKFLLHFVKESKQDESGMPNNRFLAERTGGTYSTLKVQPAELEDSGVYFCASSQGDRDEQYFGPGTRLTVT.

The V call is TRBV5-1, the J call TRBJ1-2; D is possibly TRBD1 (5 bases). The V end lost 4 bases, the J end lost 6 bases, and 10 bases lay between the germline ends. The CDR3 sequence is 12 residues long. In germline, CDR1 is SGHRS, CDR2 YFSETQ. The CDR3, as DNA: TGCGCCAGCAGCCCCGACAGCGATGGCTACACCTTC. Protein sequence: CASSPDSDGYTF.

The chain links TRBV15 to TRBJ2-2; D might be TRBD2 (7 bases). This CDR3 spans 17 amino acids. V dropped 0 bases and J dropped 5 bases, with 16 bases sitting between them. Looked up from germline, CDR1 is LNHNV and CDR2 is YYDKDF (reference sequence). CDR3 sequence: CATSRDPRGGGTGELFF. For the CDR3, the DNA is TGTGCCACCAGCAGAGATCCCAGAGGGGGGGGGACCGGGGAGCTGTTTTTT. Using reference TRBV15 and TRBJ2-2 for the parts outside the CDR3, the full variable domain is DAMVIQNPRYQVTQFGKPVTLSCSQTLNHNVMYWYQQKSSQAPKLLFHYYDKDFNNEADTPDNFQSRRPNTSFCFLDIRSPGLGDTAMYLCATSRDPRGGGTGELFFGEGSRLTVL.

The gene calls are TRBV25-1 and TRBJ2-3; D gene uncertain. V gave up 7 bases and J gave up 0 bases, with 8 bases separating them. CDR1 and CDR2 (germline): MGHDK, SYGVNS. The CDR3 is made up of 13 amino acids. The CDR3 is CASIYSSTDTQYF. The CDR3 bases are TGTGCCAGCATCTACAGTAGCACAGATACGCAGTATTTT.

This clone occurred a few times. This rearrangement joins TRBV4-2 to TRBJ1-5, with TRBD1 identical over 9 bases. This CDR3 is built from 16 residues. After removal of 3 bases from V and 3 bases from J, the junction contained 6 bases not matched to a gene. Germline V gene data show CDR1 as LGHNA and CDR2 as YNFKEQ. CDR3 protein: CASSHGDRESNQPQHF. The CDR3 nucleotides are TGTGCCAGCAGCCATGGGGACAGGGAATCCAATCAGCCCCAGCATTTT.

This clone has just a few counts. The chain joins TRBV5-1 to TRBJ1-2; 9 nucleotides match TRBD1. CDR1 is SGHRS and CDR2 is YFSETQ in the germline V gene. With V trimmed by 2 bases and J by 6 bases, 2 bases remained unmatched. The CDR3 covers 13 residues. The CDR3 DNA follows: TGCGCCAGCAGCTTACAGGGGGCCGATGGCTACACCTTC. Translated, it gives CASSLQGADGYTF.

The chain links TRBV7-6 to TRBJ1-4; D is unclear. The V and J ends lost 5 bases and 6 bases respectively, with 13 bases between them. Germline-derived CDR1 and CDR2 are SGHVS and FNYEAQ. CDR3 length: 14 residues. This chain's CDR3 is CASSQTADYEKLFF. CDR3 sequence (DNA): TGTGCCAGCAGCCAAACAGCGGACTATGAAAAACTGTTTTTT.

CDR3 in amino acids: CSARQANTGELFF. The CDR3 nucleotides are TGCAGCGCCCGGCAGGCGAACACCGGGGAGCTGTTTTTT. The V and J genes are TRBV29-1 and TRBJ2-2; D remains ambiguous. V dropped 7 bases and J dropped 0 bases, with 9 bases sitting between them. CDR3 size: 13 residues. Germline CDR1 reads SQVTM; CDR2 reads ANQGSEA.

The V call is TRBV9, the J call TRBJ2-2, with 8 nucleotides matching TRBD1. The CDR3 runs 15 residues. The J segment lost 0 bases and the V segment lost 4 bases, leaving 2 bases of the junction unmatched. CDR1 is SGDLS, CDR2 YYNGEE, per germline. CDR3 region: CASSRQGSNTGELFF. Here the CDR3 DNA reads TGTGCCAGCAGCAGACAGGGGTCGAACACCGGGGAGCTGTTTTTT.

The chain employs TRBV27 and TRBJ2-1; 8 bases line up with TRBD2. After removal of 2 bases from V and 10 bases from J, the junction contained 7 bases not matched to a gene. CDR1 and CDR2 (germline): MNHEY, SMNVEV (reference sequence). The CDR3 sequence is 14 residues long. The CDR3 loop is CASSLAGRAQEQFF. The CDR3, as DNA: TGTGCCAGCAGTTTAGCCGGGAGGGCCCAAGAGCAGTTCTTC.

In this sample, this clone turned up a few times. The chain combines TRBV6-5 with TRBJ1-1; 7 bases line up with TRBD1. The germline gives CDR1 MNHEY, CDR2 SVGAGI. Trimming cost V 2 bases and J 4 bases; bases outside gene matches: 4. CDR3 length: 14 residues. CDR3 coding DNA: TGTGCCAGCAGTTACACATCAGGGGGCACTGAAGCTTTCTTT. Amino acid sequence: CASSYTSGGTEAFF.